The 12 T cell receptor beta chains presented below share a single source sample, sequenced in a study of a mutant IDH1 vaccine in newly diagnosed glioma. Antigens of these TCRs are unknown. Measured with immunoSEQ multiplex PCR; TCRdb has only the in-frame clones, and not every one. The data hold around 100,000 clones, with nearly 90% observed a single time. Time point meaning: week 47, end of study. Doses comprised 300 ug of mutant IDH1 20-mer peptide each, plus topical imiquimod. The sequencing used PBMCs, collected from a glioma patient whose treatment included an IDH1 peptide vaccine. The receptors were sampled from a woman aged 45 to 65 with glioma.

This chain joins TRBV27 and TRBJ2-3, with TRBD2 matching 9 bases. The CDR3 runs to 14 residues. The V and J ends lost 8 bases and 4 bases, in that order; junction bases with no gene match: 7. Germline V gene data show CDR1 as MNHEY and CDR2 as SMNVEV (reference sequence). CDR3: CASSERGVADTQYF. CDR3 bases: TGTGCCAGCTCCGAGCGGGGGGTAGCAGATACGCAGTATTTT.

CDR3 DNA: TGCAGCGCTGAGGGCTCAAATACCTACAATGAGCAGTTCTTC. The encoded protein is CSAEGSNTYNEQFF. This rearrangement joins TRBV29-1 to TRBJ2-1, with a tentative D call TRBD2 (5 bases). The V end was cut by 7 bases, the J end by 2 bases, with 15 bases between. This CDR3 contains 14 residues. Germline values: CDR1 SQVTM, CDR2 ANQGSEA.

J is TRBJ1-1 and V is TRBV6-4; D gene ambiguous. This CDR3 has 13 residues. Germline values: CDR1 MRHNA, CDR2 SNTAGT. Trimming took off 6 bases at V and 2 bases at J, with 10 bases between the two ends. The CDR3 region is CASSLGYNTEAFF. CDR3 bases: TGTGCCAGCAGCTTGGGTTATAACACTGAAGCTTTCTTT.

The genes are TRBV11-2 and TRBJ2-4; 9 positions agree with TRBD1. Germline CDR1 and CDR2: SGHAT and FQNNGV. The CDR3 contains 15 residues. Trimming cost V 4 bases and J 8 bases; bases outside gene matches: 9. This CDR3 reads CASSSYRDREYIQYF. DNA of the CDR3: TGTGCCAGCAGCTCGTACCGGGACAGGGAATACATTCAGTACTTC.

The V and J genes are TRBV15 and TRBJ2-1, with 7 bases identical to TRBD2. This CDR3 comprises 18 residues. Germline V gene lookup returns CDR1 LNHNV and CDR2 YYDKDF (reference sequence). With 0 bases clipped from V and 9 bases from J, the junction kept 17 bases outside the gene matches. The CDR3 DNA reads as TGTGCCACCAGCAGAGACCGGGGCGGGAGTATGGTATCTAGTGAGCAGTTCTTC. It yields the protein CATSRDRGGSMVSSEQFF.

This clone was detected once. The CDR3 is CASSLAPTGSTEAFF. CDR3 nucleotides: TGCGCCAGCAGCTTGGCTCCTACAGGGTCCACTGAAGCTTTCTTT. The rearrangement joins TRBV5-1 to TRBJ1-1; possibly TRBD1 for D (6 bases). The CDR3 contains 15 residues. The V end lost 0 bases, the J end lost 4 bases, and 13 bases lay between the germline ends. Germline V gene data show CDR1 as SGHRS and CDR2 as YFSETQ.

The chain has TRBV19 and TRBJ2-1; 12 bases map to TRBD2. The CDR3 is 15 amino acids. CDR1 and CDR2 from the germline V gene are LNHDA and SQIVND (reference sequence). Germline trimming cut 3 bases from V and 4 bases from J; bases unmatched to any gene: 1. The DNA for the CDR3 is TGTGCCAGTAGTATCGGGACTAGCGGGTACAATGAGCAGTTCTTC. Amino acids: CASSIGTSGYNEQFF.

The chain employs TRBV11-2 and TRBJ2-3, with TRBD2 identical over 7 bases. The germline V gene encodes CDR1 SGHAT and CDR2 FQNNGV. This CDR3 spans 14 amino acids. Unmatched junction bases numbered 6, after V lost 5 bases and J lost 4 bases. The CDR3 bases are TGTGCCAGCAGCACTGGGGGGGTCGCAGATACGCAGTATTTT. Protein: CASSTGGVADTQYF.

This chain uses TRBV7-3 with TRBJ2-7; D gene ambiguous. The CDR3 loop spans 15 amino acids. The V and J ends lost 3 bases and 1 base respectively, with 13 bases between them. In germline, CDR1 is SGHTA, CDR2 FQGTGA. In nucleotides, the CDR3 is TGTGCCAGCAGCTTGGTAGACGATCCGTCCTACGAGCAGTACTTC. Translated: CASSLVDDPSYEQYF.

The chain joins TRBV28 to TRBJ2-7; 8 bases align to TRBD1. V lost 5 bases to trimming and J lost 4 bases; unmatched junction nucleotides: 4. Germline CDR1 reads MDHEN; CDR2 reads SYDVKM. CDR3 length: 13 amino acids. CDR3 loop: CASSRQGRYEQYF. The CDR3 bases are TGTGCCAGCAGTCGACAGGGGAGGTACGAGCAGTACTTC.

The CDR3 here is CASSGASSYEQYF. CDR3 nucleotides: TGTGCCAGTAGTGGGGCGAGCTCCTACGAGCAGTACTTC. The chain uses TRBV19 and TRBJ2-7; tentative D call: TRBD1 (5 bases). Germline V CDR1 and CDR2: LNHDA, SQIVND (reference sequence). V was pared by 5 bases and J by 0 bases, with 8 bases between. This CDR3 is 13 amino acids long. Based on the CDR3 plus reference TRBV19 and TRBJ2-7, the full variable domain is DGGITQSPKYLFRKEGQNVTLSCEQNLNHDAMYWYRQDPGQGLRLIYYSQIVNDFQKGDIAEGYSVSREKKESFPLTVTSAQKNPTAFYLCASSGASSYEQYFGPGTRLTVT.

The chain's CDR3 is CASSAQTSGRAYNEQFF. CDR3 nucleotide sequence: TGTGCCAGCAGTGCACAGACTAGCGGGAGGGCTTACAATGAGCAGTTCTTC. The chain employs TRBV6-1 and TRBJ2-1, with 14 positions matching TRBD2. V lost 4 bases to trimming and J lost 4 bases; unmatched junction nucleotides: 6. This CDR3 comprises 17 residues. Germline values: CDR1 MNHNS, CDR2 SASEGT.